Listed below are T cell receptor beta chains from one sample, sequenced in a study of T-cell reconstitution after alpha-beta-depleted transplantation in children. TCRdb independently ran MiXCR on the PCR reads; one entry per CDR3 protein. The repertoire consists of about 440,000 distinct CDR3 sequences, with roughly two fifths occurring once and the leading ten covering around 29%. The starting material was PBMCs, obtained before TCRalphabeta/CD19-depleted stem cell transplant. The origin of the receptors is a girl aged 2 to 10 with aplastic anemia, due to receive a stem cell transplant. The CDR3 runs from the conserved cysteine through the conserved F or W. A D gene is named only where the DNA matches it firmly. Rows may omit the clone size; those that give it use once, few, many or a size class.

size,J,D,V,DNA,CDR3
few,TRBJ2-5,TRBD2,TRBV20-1,TGCAGTGCTGAACCGGAGGGGACTAGCGGGGGCCAAGAGACCCAGTACTTC,CSAEPEGTSGGQETQYF
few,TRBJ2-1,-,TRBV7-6,TGTGCCAGCAGCTCACAGGAATACAATGAGCAGTTCTTC,CASSSQEYNEQFF
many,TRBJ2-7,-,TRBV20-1,TGCAGTGCTGAGATGGGATACTACGAGCAGTACTTC,CSAEMGYYEQYF
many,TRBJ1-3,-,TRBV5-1,TGCGCCAGCAGCTCCTCCTCGACAGAACCCTCTGGAAACACCATATATTTT,CASSSSSTEPSGNTIYF
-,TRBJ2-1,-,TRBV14,TGTGCCAGCAGCCAGGGGCGTTACAATGAGCAGTTCTTC,CASSQGRYNEQFF
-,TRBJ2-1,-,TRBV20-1,TGCGGTGCCTTAACGGAGTACAATGAGCAGTTCTTC,CGALTEYNEQFF
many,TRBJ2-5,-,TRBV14,TGTGCCAGCAGCCAAGCGGCAGCCTGGCGTGAGACCCAGTACTTC,CASSQAAAWRETQYF
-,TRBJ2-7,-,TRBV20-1,TGCAGTGCTAGAAGAGGCGAGCAGTACTTC,CSARRGEQYF
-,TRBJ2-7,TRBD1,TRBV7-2,TGTGCCAGCAGCCGGGACAGCGATTTCTACGAGCAGTACTTC,CASSRDSDFYEQYF
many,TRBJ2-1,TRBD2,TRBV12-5,TGTGCTAGTGGTAAGGGACTAGCGGGGTCCTATGAGCAGTTCTTC,CASGKGLAGSYEQFF
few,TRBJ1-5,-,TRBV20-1,TGCAGTGCTAGAGATTATTTAGGCCAAAACAATCAGCCCCAGCATTTT,CSARDYLGQNNQPQHF
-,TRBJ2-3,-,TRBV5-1,TGCGCCAGCAGCGAGGGTCCTGGGACAGATACGCAGTATTTT,CASSEGPGTDTQYF
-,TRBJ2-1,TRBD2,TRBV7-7,TGTGCCAGCAGCTTAGAGATAGCGGGGAACCACAATGAGCAGTTCTTC,CASSLEIAGNHNEQFF
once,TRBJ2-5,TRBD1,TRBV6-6,TGTGCCAGCAGAGAGGGACAGGGAGGGACCCAGTACTTC,CASREGQGGTQYF
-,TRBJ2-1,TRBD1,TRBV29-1,TGCAGCGTTGAAGGGTTATGGACAGGGGAACCCCACAACTACAATGAGCAGTTCTTC,CSVEGLWTGEPHNYNEQFF
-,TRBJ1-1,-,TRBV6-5,TGTGCCAGCAGTTACTCGGAGGGAATGATGTACACTGAAGCTTTCTTT,CASSYSEGMMYTEAFF
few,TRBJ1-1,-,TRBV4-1,TGCGCCAGCAGCCAAGTAAGCAGGGCATACACTGAAGCTTTCTTT,CASSQVSRAYTEAFF